This record concerns one T cell receptor (beta chain) sequence. What it binds is unknown. Trimming took 4 bases from V and 0 from J; bases not matched to a gene: 9. Germline V lookup: CDR1 SGHTA, CDR2 FQGNSA. This CDR3 contains 17 residues. This sample is part of a study of T cell repertoires in cytomegalovirus infection. Study-wide context: Public TCR beta signatures marked donors with CMV infection and the matching HLA.

Study results and caveats: The response measured ex vivo was dominated by TCR beta clonotypes (HLA-C-restricted and CMV-specific).

TCRdb passed the reads through MiXCR, listing each CDR3 protein once. The table includes some 20,000 distinct CDR3 sequences, approximately 39% detected once. Source: CD8+ T cells from cultured PBMCs, taken from culture after CMV antigen stimulation. The clonotype comes from a human donor in good health (CMV status not recorded). Some clones in this sample may be carry-over from other donors' samples. The V call is TRBV7-2, the J call TRBJ1-1; 9 bases match TRBD1. CDR3 region: CASSSRTGDYMNTEAFF. As DNA, the CDR3 is TGTGCCAGCAGCTCCCGGACAGGGGATTATATGAACACTGAAGCTTTCTTT.